This passage covers 20 T cell receptor beta chains from one sample sequenced in a study of blood T cell repertoires in COVID-19. Clones were read by immunoSEQ multiplex PCR, and TCRdb kept only the in-frame ones, dropping some. Here the sample spans about 200,000 clones, around 81% being singletons. Sample: PBMCs or T cells enriched from blood (not recorded which). Receptors were obtained from a man in his forties or fifties who had recovered from COVID-19.

The chain has TRBV6-2 or TRBV6-3 and TRBJ2-7, with D hard to call. Looked up from germline, CDR1 is MNHEY and CDR2 is SVGEGT. The CDR3 is 18 amino acids. The V and J ends lost 0 bases and 8 bases respectively, with 26 bases between them. In DNA, the CDR3 is TGTGCCAGCAGTTACTCGAACGGTTGGGCCAACAACCTACGAAAGCAGTACTTC. This encodes CASSYSNGWANNLRKQYF.

This clone appeared once. V is TRBV6-5 and J is TRBJ2-5; 8 nucleotides agree with TRBD1. Trimming cost V 1 base and J 1 base; bases outside gene matches: 2. Germline V gene sequence: CDR1 MNHEY, CDR2 SVGAGI. The CDR3 has 15 residues. The CDR3 sequence: CASSYFGTGQETQYF. The CDR3 nucleotides are TGTGCCAGCAGTTACTTTGGGACAGGCCAAGAGACCCAGTACTTC.

The sample holds a few counts of this clone. The chain is built from TRBV3-1 (or the pseudogene TRBV3-2) and TRBJ1-6; tentative D call: TRBD1 (6 bases). The CDR3 runs to 16 residues. Per the germline V gene, CDR1 is LGHDT and CDR2 is YNNKEL (reference sequence). V lost 6 bases and J 2 bases, leaving 14 bases between the germline ends. DNA of the CDR3: TGTGCCAGCAGGGAAACAGGGTTCACCTATAATTCACCCCTCCACTTT. This codes for CASRETGFTYNSPLHF.

The gene calls are TRBV5-6 and TRBJ2-5, with D perhaps matching TRBD1 (6 bases). The CDR3 extends over 13 amino acids. Per germline, CDR1 SGHDT and CDR2 YYEEEE. Trimming shortened V by 3 bases and J by 3 bases, and 9 bases separated the two germline ends. CDR3 sequence reads: CASSSRTEETQYF. The CDR3 nucleotides are TGTGCCAGCAGCTCCCGGACAGAAGAGACCCAGTACTTC.

A few counts support this clone. The rearrangement uses TRBV10-3 and TRBJ2-3, with a weak D call TRBD1 (6 bases). Germline V gene data show CDR1 as ENHRY and CDR2 as SYGVKD. V lost 11 bases and J 2 bases, leaving 17 bases between the germline ends. The CDR3 is 14 amino acids. CDR3 protein: CASEQGRPTDTQYF. The CDR3 coding sequence is TGTGCCTCAGAGCAGGGGCGCCCCACAGATACGCAGTATTTT.

V gene TRBV3-1 (or the pseudogene TRBV3-2) combines with J gene TRBJ2-3; D uncertain. The CDR3 spans 17 residues. Between the trimmed V and J ends, which lost 4 bases and 0 bases, there was a span of 17 bases. Per the germline V gene, CDR1 is LGHDT and CDR2 is YNNKEL (reference sequence). The CDR3 sequence: CASSPDFRPLSTDTQYF. As DNA, the CDR3 is TGTGCCAGCAGCCCAGACTTCAGGCCCTTAAGCACAGATACGCAGTATTTT.

In DNA form, the CDR3 reads TGTGCCAGCTCTACAGGGCCTGGTCAGCCCCAGCATTTT. Amino acid sequence: CASSTGPGQPQHF. This chain links TRBV18 with TRBJ1-5, with a weak D call TRBD1 (6 bases). The V gene's germline CDR1 is KGHSH and CDR2 LQKENI. V lost 6 bases and J 6 bases, leaving 12 bases between the germline ends. This CDR3 is built from 13 residues.

The V and J genes are TRBV3-1 (or the pseudogene TRBV3-2) and TRBJ2-5; a possible D gene is TRBD1 (6 bases). The CDR3 runs to 14 residues. Trimming left V 0 bases short and J 5 bases short, with 10 bases between. Germline V gives CDR1 LGHDT, CDR2 YNNKEL (reference sequence). The CDR3: CASSQDRGWETQYF. Here the CDR3 DNA reads TGTGCCAGCAGCCAAGACAGGGGCTGGGAGACCCAGTACTTC.

This clone was recorded a few times. The chain carries TRBV30 and TRBJ2-5; D might be TRBD1 (5 bases). Trimming removed 0 bases from V and 5 bases from J, with 7 bases in between. The CDR3 is 12 amino acids. Germline CDR1 is GTSNPN and CDR2 is SVGIG (reference sequence). CDR3 region: CAWSVKGETQYF. The CDR3, as DNA: TGTGCCTGGAGTGTAAAGGGGGAGACCCAGTACTTC.

The chain is built from TRBV28 and TRBJ1-2; TRBD1 is a possible D gene (5 bases). Between the trimmed V and J ends, which lost 3 bases and 8 bases, there was a span of 16 bases. The CDR3 extends over 14 amino acids. CDR1 is MDHEN and CDR2 is SYDVKM in the germline V gene. CDR3 bases: TGTGCCAGCAGTTTGGGGGGACGTCTTAGGGGCTACACCTTC. Protein sequence: CASSLGGRLRGYTF.

This chain connects TRBV2 to TRBJ1-1, with no clear D. V was cut by 4 bases and J by 5 bases, with 14 bases left in between. The CDR3 has 14 residues. CDR1 and CDR2 (germline): SNHLY, FYNNEI. CDR3 bases: TGTGCCAGCAGTGGTTACAGAACGCAGACTGAAGCTTTCTTT. This gives the protein CASSGYRTQTEAFF.

This clone was seen a few times. This chain links TRBV24-1 with TRBJ2-5, with 7 positions matching TRBD1. V was clipped by 3 bases and J by 5 bases; unmatched bases: 8. Germline V CDR1 and CDR2: KGHDR, SFDVKD. This CDR3 is 15 amino acids long. In nucleotides, the CDR3 is TGTGCCACCAGTGATCGAAAGGGGGCCGAGGAGACCCAGTACTTC. Translating gives CATSDRKGAEETQYF.

V and J are TRBV19 and TRBJ1-1, with 7 bases identical to TRBD1. CDR1 LNHDA and CDR2 SQIVND come from the germline V gene (reference sequence). CDR3 length equals 16 residues. The junction had 10 bases not matched to a gene; V was cut back by 1 base and J by 5 bases. CDR3 residues: CASSIGPGQRWTEAFF. The CDR3, as DNA: TGTGCCAGTAGTATAGGTCCGGGACAGCGATGGACTGAAGCTTTCTTT.

The rearrangement joins TRBV5-1 to TRBJ1-1, with D unclear. V shed 0 bases and J shed 2 bases, with 14 bases lying between them. CDR3 size: 16 residues. The germline gives CDR1 SGHRS, CDR2 YFSETQ. This chain's CDR3 is CASSLEGRGANTEAFF. CDR3 coding DNA: TGCGCCAGCAGCTTGGAGGGCCGGGGAGCTAACACTGAAGCTTTCTTT.

The count of this clone is one. V gene TRBV2 combines with J gene TRBJ1-5; D is uncertain. The germline CDR1 and CDR2 sequences are SNHLY and FYNNEI. This CDR3 comprises 13 residues. With 5 bases removed from V and 12 bases from J, the gap between germline ends came to 17 bases. CDR3 sequence: CASSLGSTLLQHF. In nucleotides, the CDR3 is TGTGCCAGCAGTCTAGGTTCCACCTTGCTCCAGCATTTT.

CDR3: CASSSGQGEAFF. The CDR3 bases are TGCGCCAGCAGCTCCGGACAGGGAGAAGCTTTCTTT. The rearrangement uses TRBV10-1 and TRBJ1-1, with 8 bases matching TRBD1. Germline V gives CDR1 WNHNN, CDR2 SYGVQD (reference sequence). The CDR3 has 12 amino acids. V lost 6 bases to trimming and J lost 8 bases; unmatched junction nucleotides: 5.

The chain combines TRBV29-1 with TRBJ2-5, with D unclear. The germline gives CDR1 SQVTM, CDR2 ANQGSEA. The V gene lost 3 bases and the J gene lost 0 bases, with 5 bases spanning the gap. This CDR3 has 12 amino acids. Here the CDR3 reads CSVDQYQETQYF. The CDR3 region has the DNA TGCAGCGTTGACCAGTACCAAGAGACCCAGTACTTC.

This clone appeared once. The chain uses TRBV20-1 and TRBJ1-2, with D hard to call. Germline CDR1 and CDR2: DFQATT and SNEGSKA (reference sequence). CDR3 length equals 14 residues. V was shortened by 3 bases and J by 8 bases, with 19 bases between the two germline ends. Here the CDR3 reads CSASRGQHSNGYTF. DNA of the CDR3: TGCAGTGCTAGTAGAGGCCAGCATTCGAACGGCTACACCTTC.

This chain connects TRBV4-1 to TRBJ2-1, with 9 bases fitting TRBD2. CDR3 length equals 18 residues. V shed 0 bases and J 0 bases; nucleotides not matched to a gene: 6. Germline CDR1 and CDR2: MGHRA and YSYEKL. CDR3 sequence (DNA): TGCGCCAGCAGCCAAGATGGCGGGGGGGCCAGCTCCTACAATGAGCAGTTCTTC. Amino acid sequence: CASSQDGGGASSYNEQFF.

The chain employs TRBV4-3 and TRBJ1-2; a weak D match, TRBD1 (6 bases). The CDR3 consists of 15 residues. Per germline, CDR1 LGHNA and CDR2 YSLEER. V was shortened by 1 base and J by 2 bases, with 11 bases between the two germline ends. Written as DNA, the CDR3 is TGCGCCAGCAGCCAAGGGACAGAACGAAACTATGGCTACACCTTC. Encoded protein: CASSQGTERNYGYTF.